These 17 T cell receptor beta chains were sequenced from one sample in a study of identical twins. TCRdb independently ran MiXCR on the 5' RACE reads; one entry per CDR3 protein. The sample shows 700,000 or so distinct CDR3 sequences, around 8.6% of them seen only once. These data were also reused for a study on yellow fever vaccine responses in identical twins.

The sample consisted of PBMCs. The origin of the receptors is a woman under 30 in good health.

This chain connects TRBV5-1 to TRBJ2-1; a weak D match, TRBD1 (6 bases). Trimming removed 1 base from V and 4 bases from J, with 12 bases in between. The CDR3 is 15 amino acids. In germline, CDR1 is SGHRS, CDR2 YFSETQ. CDR3 sequence (DNA): TGCGCCAGCAGCTTGCAAATGGACAGTTACAATGAGCAGTTCTTC. Its translation is CASSLQMDSYNEQFF.

This chain connects TRBV25-1 to TRBJ2-1; 10 nucleotides align to TRBD2. Germline CDR1 MGHDK, CDR2 SYGVNS. The V segment lost 2 bases and the J segment 2 bases; nucleotides outside the gene matches: 3. This CDR3 is 16 amino acids long. The CDR3 DNA is TGTGCCAGCAGTGAAGGGGGACTAGCGACCTACAATGAGCAGTTCTTC. Its protein is CASSEGGLATYNEQFF. Full variable domain (outside the CDR3, taken from reference TRBV25-1 and TRBJ2-1): EADIYQTPRYLVIGTGKKITLECSQTMGHDKMYWYQQDPGMELHLIHYSYGVNSTEKGDLSSESTVSRIRTEHFPLTLESARPSHTSQYLCASSEGGLATYNEQFFGPGTRLTVL.

In this sample, this clonotype turned up many times. This chain links TRBV7-2 with TRBJ2-1, with 8 bases identical to TRBD2. From germline, CDR1 is SGHTA and CDR2 FQGNSA. The CDR3 is made up of 15 amino acids. V lost 1 base to trimming and J lost 5 bases; unmatched junction nucleotides: 4. As DNA, the CDR3 is TGTGCCAGCAGCTTAGTGGCGGGGGGTCACAATGAGCAGTTCTTC. Translation gives CASSLVAGGHNEQFF.

This clonotype was seen ten or more times. J is TRBJ1-1 and V is TRBV29-1; 10 nucleotides align to TRBD1. CDR1 is SQVTM and CDR2 is ANQGSEA in the germline V gene. Trimming at V came to 7 bases and at J to 4 bases, leaving 6 bases not matched to a gene. CDR3 length equals 13 residues. As DNA, the CDR3 is TGCAGCGCTATGGGACAGGGGTCCACTGAAGCTTTCTTT. Translated, it gives CSAMGQGSTEAFF. The whole variable domain, remainder taken from reference TRBV29-1 and TRBJ1-1, is SAVISQKPSRDICQRGTSLTIQCQVDSQVTMMFWYRQQPGQSLTLIATANQGSEATYESGFVIDKFPISRPNLTFSTLTVSNMSPEDSSIYLCSAMGQGSTEAFFGQGTRLTVV.

The genes are TRBV12-3 or TRBV12-4 and TRBJ2-2; D not certain. The length of the CDR3 is 15 residues. The V end was cut by 4 bases, the J end by 0 bases, with 9 bases between. The CDR3 loop reads CASSWWSPNTGELFF. Written as DNA, the CDR3 is TGTGCCAGCAGTTGGTGGAGCCCGAACACCGGGGAGCTGTTTTTT.

This clonotype has a count of ten or more. The chain combines TRBV12-5 with TRBJ2-1; tentative D call: TRBD2 (5 bases). This CDR3 is built from 13 residues. CDR1 is LGHNT, CDR2 FRNRAP, per germline. The V and J ends lost 0 bases and 8 bases respectively, with 8 bases between them. In nucleotides, the CDR3 is TGTGCTAGTGGTTTGGTACCGGGGTATGAGCAGTTCTTC. It is translated as CASGLVPGYEQFF.

This clonotype showed up just a few times. The V and J genes are TRBV6-2 or TRBV6-3 and TRBJ2-1; TRBD2 aligns across 14 bases. The germline CDR1 and CDR2 sequences are MNHEY and SVGEGT. V trimming: 5 bases; J trimming: 6 bases; junction bases outside the gene matches: 15. This CDR3 contains 19 residues. The CDR3 here is CASSPSPGTSGRRFNEQFF. CDR3 sequence (DNA): TGTGCCAGCAGTCCTTCCCCCGGGACTAGCGGGAGAAGGTTCAATGAGCAGTTCTTC.

In its sample, this clonotype was seen many times. This chain joins TRBV3-1 and TRBJ2-7; no clear D gene. CDR1 and CDR2 from the germline V gene are LGHDT and YNNKEL (reference sequence). Trimming took off 5 bases at V and 2 bases at J, with 16 bases between the two ends. CDR3 length: 15 residues. This chain's CDR3 is CASSSTPPQAYEQYF. CDR3 DNA: TGTGCCAGCAGCTCAACACCGCCCCAGGCCTACGAGCAGTACTTC.

This clonotype was observed many times. The CDR3 protein is CASSPWGEGSYEQYF. The CDR3 DNA reads TGTGCCAGCAGCCCTTGGGGTGAGGGCTCCTACGAGCAGTACTTC. The chain carries TRBV6-1 and TRBJ2-7, with a tentative D call TRBD2 (5 bases). Germline V gene lookup returns CDR1 MNHNS and CDR2 SASEGT. Trimming cost V 6 bases and J 0 bases, with 15 bases left between them. This CDR3 has 15 amino acids.

In this sample, this clonotype turned up many times. The chain couples TRBV28 to TRBJ2-5; possible D gene TRBD1, 5 bases. Germline values: CDR1 MDHEN, CDR2 SYDVKM. CDR3 length: 12 residues. Between the trimmed V and J ends, which lost 4 bases and 8 bases, there was a span of 11 bases. CDR3 loop: CASSSSRGTQYF. Written as DNA, the CDR3 is TGTGCCAGCAGTTCATCTAGGGGAACCCAGTACTTC. Supplemented by reference TRBV28 and TRBJ2-5, the full variable domain reads DVKVTQSSRYLVKRTGEKVFLECVQDMDHENMFWYRQDPGLGLRLIYFSYDVKMKEKGDIPEGYSVSREKKERFSLILESASTNQTSMYLCASSSSRGTQYFGPGTRLLVL.

This clonotype was observed a handful of times. The chain links TRBV24-1 to TRBJ2-1, with D perhaps given as TRBD1 or TRBD2 (5 bases each). Germline CDR1 and CDR2: KGHDR and SFDVKD. V was clipped by 3 bases and J by 6 bases, with 11 bases between them. This CDR3 has 14 residues. The CDR3 is CATSDLSGTNEQFF. In DNA, the CDR3 is TGTGCCACCAGTGATCTTTCCGGGACCAATGAGCAGTTCTTC.

This clonotype was detected only a few times. V is TRBV3-1 and J is TRBJ1-1; TRBD1 matches 8 bases. J lost 13 bases, V lost 3 bases, and 7 bases had no gene match. CDR1 and CDR2 (germline): LGHDT, YNNKEL (reference sequence). The CDR3 length is 12 residues. The CDR3 nucleotides read TGTGCCAGCAGCCAGACAGGGGATAAAGATTTCTTT. As protein: CASSQTGDKDFF.

The chain links TRBV9 to TRBJ2-1; D gene unclear. CDR1 is SGDLS and CDR2 is YYNGEE in the germline V gene. The CDR3 runs to 15 residues. V lost 1 base and J lost 3, with 11 bases in between. The CDR3 loop reads CASSVRGSGYNEQFF. CDR3 sequence (DNA): TGTGCCAGCAGCGTAAGAGGAAGTGGCTACAATGAGCAGTTCTTC.

This clonotype was counted ten times or more. The rearrangement links TRBV20-1 to TRBJ2-7, with D possibly called TRBD1 or TRBD2 (5 bases each). CDR3 length: 14 amino acids. From germline, CDR1 is DFQATT and CDR2 SNEGSKA (reference sequence). Trimming took 3 bases from V and 3 from J, leaving 15 bases between them. The CDR3 region is CSASNTGRFYEQYF. CDR3 nucleotides: TGCAGTGCTAGCAATACGGGACGTTTCTACGAGCAGTACTTC.

The chain joins TRBV5-1 to TRBJ2-3, with D uncertain. CDR3 length equals 16 residues. V was cut by 3 bases and J by 0 bases, with 14 bases left in between. The V gene's germline CDR1 is SGHRS and CDR2 YFSETQ. The CDR3 coding sequence is TGCGCCAGCAGCTCGTTATCTAGTGCTAGCACAGATACGCAGTATTTT. Protein sequence: CASSSLSSASTDTQYF.

This clonotype was picked up a small number of times. The J gene is TRBJ2-1, the V gene TRBV20-1; 9 bases map to TRBD2. CDR3 length equals 18 residues. Germline V lookup: CDR1 DFQATT, CDR2 SNEGSKA (reference sequence). The V segment lost 3 bases and the J segment 6 bases; nucleotides outside the gene matches: 18. This CDR3 is CSARGGGRASIVRNEQFF. The CDR3 nucleotides are TGCAGTGCTAGGGGTGGCGGGAGGGCTTCTATCGTGCGCAATGAGCAGTTCTTC.

In its sample, this clonotype was seen a few times. The chain links TRBV3-1 to TRBJ1-4; 9 positions match TRBD1. The CDR3 totals 16 residues. Germline lookup yields CDR1 LGHDT and CDR2 YNNKEL (reference sequence). V lost 3 bases and J lost 2; bases outside the gene matches: 4. This CDR3 is CASSHTGQGTNEKLFF. The CDR3 bases are TGTGCCAGCAGCCATACTGGACAGGGGACTAATGAAAAACTGTTTTTT.